The rows below give T cell receptor beta chains drawn from one sample of a study of T cells in Graves' hyperthyroidism and ophthalmopathy. TCRdb ran MiXCR on the multiplex PCR reads and lists one entry per CDR3 protein. Of about 550,000 distinct CDR3 sequences in the sample, more than 20% are singletons; the top ten hold roughly 29%. The sequenced sample was blood. The receptors shown here come from a young man with Graves' hyperthyroidism. Each CDR3 is given with its conserved first and last residue. Each record gives: D gene, V gene, J gene, clone size, CDR3 protein, CDR3 DNA. A D gene is named only where the DNA matches it firmly. A row's size may be missing; if present it is once, few, many or a size class.

D: .
V: TRBV28
J: TRBJ1-5
size: .
CDR3: CASSPVPGDQPQHF
DNA: TGTGCCAGCAGCCCCGTTCCGGGAGATCAGCCCCAGCATTTT

D: .
V: TRBV15
J: TRBJ1-1
size: many
CDR3: CATSDMNTEAFF
DNA: TGTGCCACCAGCGACATGAACACTGAAGCTTTCTTT

D: TRBD1
V: TRBV28
J: TRBJ1-6
size: few
CDR3: CASSFGDRDSPLHF
DNA: TGTGCCAGCAGTTTTGGGGACAGGGATTCACCCCTCCACTTT

D: .
V: TRBV6-5
J: TRBJ2-5
size: .
CDR3: CASSSYFEGASRETQYF
DNA: TGTGCCAGCAGTTCCTACTTTGAAGGAGCGAGTCGTGAGACCCAGTACTTC

D: TRBD1
V: TRBV6-1
J: TRBJ1-1
size: many
CDR3: CASSPRGQGRAFF
DNA: TGTGCCAGCAGTCCAAGGGGACAGGGGCGAGCTTTCTTT

D: TRBD2
V: TRBV6-1
J: TRBJ2-5
size: .
CDR3: CASSAKTSEGGETQYF
DNA: TGTGCCAGCAGTGCAAAGACTAGCGAGGGGGGAGAGACCCAGTACTTC

D: .
V: TRBV27
J: TRBJ1-1
size: many
CDR3: CASSLLGDNTEAFF
DNA: TGTGCCAGCAGTTTATTGGGGGATAACACTGAAGCTTTCTTT

D: TRBD2
V: TRBV6-1
J: TRBJ2-7
size: .
CDR3: CASREREGGSYEQYF
DNA: TGTGCCAGCAGGGAACGGGAGGGCGGATCCTACGAGCAGTACTTC

D: .
V: TRBV7-8
J: TRBJ2-2
size: many
CDR3: CASSLGANTGELFF
DNA: TGTGCCAGCAGCTTGGGGGCTAACACCGGGGAGCTGTTTTTT

D: TRBD2
V: TRBV5-1
J: TRBJ2-2
size: .
CDR3: CASSRTSGGADTGELFF
DNA: TGCGCCAGCAGCCGGACTAGCGGGGGGGCCGACACCGGGGAGCTGTTTTTT

D: .
V: TRBV7-2
J: TRBJ1-5
size: .
CDR3: CASSSGTSSNQPQHF
DNA: TGTGCCAGCAGCTCCGGGACTTCCAGCAATCAGCCCCAGCATTTT

D: .
V: TRBV7-9
J: TRBJ2-7
size: many
CDR3: CASSLLTHEQYF
DNA: TGTGCCAGCAGCCTCCTAACCCACGAGCAGTACTTC

D: .
V: TRBV28
J: TRBJ2-3
size: .
CDR3: CASSLLGAHGTDTQYF
DNA: TGTGCCAGCAGCCTACTGGGCGCACATGGCACAGATACGCAGTATTTT

D: .
V: TRBV6-1
J: TRBJ1-2
size: .
CDR3: CASSEVEGYGYTF
DNA: TGTGCCAGCAGTGAAGTGGAGGGCTATGGCTACACCTTC

D: .
V: TRBV6-1
J: TRBJ2-7
size: many
CDR3: CASSEAGNYEQYF
DNA: TGTGCCAGCAGTGAGGCCGGTAACTACGAGCAGTACTTC

D: TRBD1
V: TRBV10-3
J: TRBJ2-2
size: .
CDR3: CAISPTGPTGELFF
DNA: TGTGCCATCAGCCCGACAGGGCCCACCGGGGAGCTGTTTTTT

D: TRBD2
V: TRBV6-5
J: TRBJ2-5
size: many
CDR3: CASSYRLAGPQKTQYF
DNA: TGTGCCAGCAGTTACCGGCTAGCGGGCCCTCAAAAGACCCAGTACTTC

D: .
V: TRBV2
J: TRBJ1-1
size: .
CDR3: CASSPKQGWGFGEAFF
DNA: TGTGCCAGCAGTCCCAAACAGGGTTGGGGTTTCGGTGAAGCTTTCTTT

D: TRBD1
V: TRBV6-2/TRBV6-3
J: TRBJ1-1
size: many
CDR3: CASRGTANTEAFF
DNA: TGTGCCAGCAGGGGGACAGCGAACACTGAAGCTTTCTTT

D: .
V: TRBV11-2
J: TRBJ2-7
size: .
CDR3: CASSLWLLADYEQYF
DNA: TGTGCCAGCAGCTTATGGCTACTAGCAGACTACGAGCAGTACTTC

D: TRBD2
V: TRBV12-3/TRBV12-4
J: TRBJ2-5
size: many
CDR3: CASRRGTGGDLQETQYF
DNA: TGTGCCAGCAGGAGGGGTACCGGGGGGGACCTCCAAGAGACCCAGTACTTC

D: TRBD1
V: TRBV30
J: TRBJ1-1
size: few
CDR3: CAWSDPGQGATEAFF
DNA: TGTGCCTGGAGCGACCCGGGACAGGGGGCCACTGAAGCTTTCTTT

D: TRBD1
V: TRBV4-2
J: TRBJ1-5
size: .
CDR3: CASSTRTGPLQNQPQHF
DNA: TGTGCCAGCAGCACAAGGACAGGGCCACTGCAAAATCAGCCCCAGCATTTT

D: .
V: TRBV30
J: TRBJ2-7
size: many
CDR3: CAWAGHPYEQYF
DNA: TGTGCCTGGGCGGGACACCCCTACGAGCAGTACTTC

D: .
V: TRBV5-5
J: TRBJ2-7
size: many
CDR3: CASSLQDVLGQYF
DNA: TGTGCCAGCAGCCTCCAGGACGTACTTGGGCAGTACTTC

D: TRBD2
V: TRBV7-3
J: TRBJ2-7
size: .
CDR3: CASSLNAGVANEQYF
DNA: TGTGCCAGCAGCTTAAATGCGGGAGTAGCTAACGAGCAGTACTTC

D: .
V: TRBV20-1
J: TRBJ1-5
size: many
CDR3: CSAMGSSNQPQHF
DNA: TGCAGTGCTATGGGCAGTTCCAATCAGCCCCAGCATTTT

D: .
V: TRBV30
J: TRBJ2-5
size: many
CDR3: CAWSRTQETQYF
DNA: TGTGCCTGGAGCCGAACCCAAGAGACCCAGTACTTC

D: .
V: TRBV9
J: TRBJ1-2
size: many
CDR3: CASSVGLTESYGYTF
DNA: TGTGCCAGCAGCGTAGGTCTGACGGAATCCTATGGCTACACCTTC

D: .
V: TRBV4-2
J: TRBJ2-5
size: few
CDR3: CASSQTRGSVETQYF
DNA: TGTGCCAGCAGCCAAACGAGGGGGAGCGTAGAGACCCAGTACTTC

D: .
V: TRBV19
J: TRBJ2-7
size: few
CDR3: CATGASYEQYF
DNA: TGTGCCACGGGGGCTTCCTACGAGCAGTACTTC

D: .
V: TRBV10-2
J: TRBJ1-1
size: many
CDR3: CASARQWNTEAFF
DNA: TGCGCCAGCGCGCGACAGTGGAACACTGAAGCTTTCTTT

D: .
V: TRBV5-1
J: TRBJ2-7
size: many
CDR3: CASSLGIRRSITYEQYF
DNA: TGCGCCAGCAGCTTGGGAATTCGGAGATCGATTACCTACGAGCAGTACTTC

D: .
V: TRBV6-1
J: TRBJ1-1
size: few
CDR3: CASSTATPGTEAFF
DNA: TGTGCCAGCAGCACCGCGACCCCGGGTACTGAAGCTTTCTTT

D: .
V: TRBV4-1
J: TRBJ1-5
size: few
CDR3: CASSQDYGRSIQPQHF
DNA: TGCGCCAGCAGCCAAGATTACGGCAGGTCAATCCAGCCCCAGCATTTT

D: TRBD2
V: TRBV20-1
J: TRBJ2-5
size: many
CDR3: CSAGVRTSEETQYF
DNA: TGCAGTGCGGGGGTTCGGACTAGCGAAGAGACCCAGTACTTC

D: .
V: TRBV28
J: TRBJ1-5
size: .
CDR3: CASLDTGGPQHF
DNA: TGTGCCAGCTTAGATACCGGGGGGCCCCAGCATTTT

D: .
V: TRBV11-2
J: TRBJ1-1
size: .
CDR3: CASSLATELNTEAFF
DNA: TGTGCCAGCAGCTTAGCTACAGAATTGAACACTGAAGCTTTCTTT

D: TRBD2
V: TRBV20-1
J: TRBJ2-3
size: few
CDR3: CSAGVYRGRGTDTQYF
DNA: TGCAGTGCTGGGGTCTACCGCGGGAGGGGCACAGATACGCAGTATTTT

D: TRBD1
V: TRBV6-5
J: TRBJ2-2
size: many
CDR3: CASNDRGLGTGELFF
DNA: TGTGCCAGCAACGACAGGGGGCTGGGGACCGGGGAGCTGTTTTTT

D: TRBD1
V: TRBV28
J: TRBJ1-5
size: many
CDR3: CASSPRQGRFGQPQHF
DNA: TGTGCCAGCAGTCCAAGACAGGGAAGGTTCGGTCAGCCCCAGCATTTT

D: TRBD2
V: TRBV11-1
J: TRBJ2-7
size: .
CDR3: CASSPSGGRSSYEQYF
DNA: TGTGCCAGCAGTCCTTCGGGCGGGAGAAGTTCCTACGAGCAGTACTTC

D: TRBD1
V: TRBV6-2/TRBV6-3
J: TRBJ2-7
size: many
CDR3: CASRSDRVHEQYF
DNA: TGTGCCAGCAGGTCAGACAGGGTCCACGAGCAGTACTTC